What follows is one T cell receptor (beta chain) and its context. Germline V gene sequence: CDR1 LNHDA, CDR2 SQIVND (reference sequence). This CDR3 is 16 amino acids long. V lost 5 bases, J lost 8 bases, and 12 bases stayed unmatched. The table came from immunoSEQ multiplex PCR; TCRdb's copy has only in-frame clones and leaves some out. The sample holds 80,000 or so clones, 91% seen once. This entry is derived from a study of control samples from healthy donors and cancer patients. The sequenced material came from blood. V gene TRBV19 combines with J gene TRBJ1-1; 12 nucleotides agree with TRBD1. The receptor comes from a man aged 50-59 years in good health. This chain's CDR3 is CASSPLPGQGAPEAFF. The CDR3, as DNA: TGTGCCAGTAGTCCCCTTCCGGGACAGGGGGCCCCAGAAGCTTTCTTT.